The sequence of this T cell receptor beta chain was determined in a study of blood T cell repertoires in COVID-19 (dated by TCRdb to about 2020). For the wider study: The collaborator samples originated in the United States, Italy and Spain and spanned the acute and convalescent phases of COVID-19. The material from the prospective study consisted of cDNA or gDNA derived from T cells, B-cell-depleted T cells, or PBMCs. Subjects who had been exposed to COVID-19, were actively infected with it, or had recovered from it provided the deeply sampled blood TCRbeta repertoires that made up the dataset. A freely available public database, intended as a resource for researchers studying the immune response to SARS-CoV-2, is where the repertoires were released. The samples were drawn from two sources: the first 160 participants of the ongoing ImmuneRACE study, and over 950 subjects contributed by 6 global collaborators. A de-identified subject ID, COVID-19 status, age in years and sex were almost always included in the sample metadata. Where available, HLA class I and class II types were taken from metadata supplied by the sample provider and were not determined by assay-based typing. Overall study results and their limits: The quantity of clinical and demographic metadata differed by source and by participant and was supplied without curation.

From cysteine to phenylalanine, the CDR3 is 13 amino acids long. Only CDR3 DNA is held: 39 bases, read in frame from base 1. The CDR1 and CDR2 encoded by the germline V gene (reference sequence) are LGHDT and YNNKEL. V ends up 5 bases short and J 6 bases short, with an unmatched junction base count of 6. In Seattle, one collaborating source enrolled patients while the infection was active and tracked those patients longitudinally over the course of disease. The collaborating institutions used their own protocols to collect whole blood in K2EDTA tubes. For TCRbeta analysis, collaborator samples were shipped as frozen whole blood, as isolated PBMCs, or as DNA extracted from either sample type. Comments on this clone: No antigen is known for it. Per-base qualities were not stored, and no clone one base away is much larger.

TCRbeta CDR3 regions were amplified from genomic DNA by means of the immunoSEQ Assay, a bias-controlled multiplex PCR. The study's own analysis went as follows. The number of nucleated cells in each sample was estimated by amplification of reference gene primers within the assay. To quantify the absolute abundance of each unique TCRbeta CDR3 rearrangement, sequence reads were collapsed and filtered. Productive Simpson clonality was computed per sample as the square root of Simpson's diversity index over productive rearrangements. The clones in this table, taken by TCRdb from immuneACCESS, are in-frame only. Not every clone is retained; where verified, under half of the shortfall comes from an unresolved V gene, and the cause of the rest is unknown. V and J calls and clone size come straight from that table; D and trimming were deduced from the DNA. The sample table records about 360,000 clones; less than 90% of these occur just once. The ten largest account for roughly 7.2% of the sample.

Sequenced input: peripheral blood. This TCR came from a woman aged 60 to 75 with COVID-19, enrolled during active disease. The sequence links TRBV3-1 (or the pseudogene TRBV3-2) to TRBJ1-2, with 7 junctional bases fitting TRBD1. The CDR3 amino acid sequence is: CASSTDRDHGYTF. The nucleotide sequence reads as follows: TGTGCCAGCAGCACAGACAGGGATCATGGCTACACCTTC.